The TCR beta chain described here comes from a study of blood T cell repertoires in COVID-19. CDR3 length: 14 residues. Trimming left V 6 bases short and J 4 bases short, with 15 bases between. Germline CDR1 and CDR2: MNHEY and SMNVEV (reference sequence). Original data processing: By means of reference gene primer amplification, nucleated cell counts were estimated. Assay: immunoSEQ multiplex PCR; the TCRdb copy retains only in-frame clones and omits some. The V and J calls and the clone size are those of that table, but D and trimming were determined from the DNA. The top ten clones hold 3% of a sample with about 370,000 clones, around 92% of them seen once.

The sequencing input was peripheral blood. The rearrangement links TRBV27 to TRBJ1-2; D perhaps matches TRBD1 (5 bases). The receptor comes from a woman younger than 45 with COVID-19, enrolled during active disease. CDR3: CASRLTGGSYGYTF. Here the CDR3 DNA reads TGTGCCAGCAGACTGACCGGGGGAAGCTATGGCTACACCTTC.